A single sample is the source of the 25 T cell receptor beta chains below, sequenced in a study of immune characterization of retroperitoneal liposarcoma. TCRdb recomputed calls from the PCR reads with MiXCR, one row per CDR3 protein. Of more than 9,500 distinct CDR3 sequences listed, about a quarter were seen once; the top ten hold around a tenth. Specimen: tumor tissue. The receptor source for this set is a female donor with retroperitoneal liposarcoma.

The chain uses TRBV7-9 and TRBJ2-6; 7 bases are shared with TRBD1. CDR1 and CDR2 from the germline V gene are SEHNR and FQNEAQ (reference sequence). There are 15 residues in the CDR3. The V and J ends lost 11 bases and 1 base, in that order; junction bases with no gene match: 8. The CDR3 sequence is CAVDRAPSGANVLTF. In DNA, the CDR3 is TGTGCCGTCGACAGGGCCCCATCTGGGGCCAACGTCCTGACTTTC.

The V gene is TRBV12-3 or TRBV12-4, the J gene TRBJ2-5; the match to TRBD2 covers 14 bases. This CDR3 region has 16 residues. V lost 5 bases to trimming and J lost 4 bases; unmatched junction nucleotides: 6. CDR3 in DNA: TGTGCCAGCAGTCCGCAGACTAGCGGGAGGGGAGAGACCCAGTACTTC. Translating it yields CASSPQTSGRGETQYF.

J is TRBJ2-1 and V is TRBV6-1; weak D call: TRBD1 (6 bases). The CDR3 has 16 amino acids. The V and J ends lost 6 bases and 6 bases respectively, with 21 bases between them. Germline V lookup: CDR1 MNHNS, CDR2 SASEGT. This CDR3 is CASRPRTVGPLNEQFF. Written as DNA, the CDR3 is TGTGCCAGCAGACCCCGGACAGTGGGGCCCCTCAATGAGCAGTTCTTC.

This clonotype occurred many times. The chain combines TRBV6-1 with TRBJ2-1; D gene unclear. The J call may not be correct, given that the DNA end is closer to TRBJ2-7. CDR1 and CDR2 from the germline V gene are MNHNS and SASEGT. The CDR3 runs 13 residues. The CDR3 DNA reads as TGTGCCAGCAATTGGGCGGCCGGGCGCGAGCAGTACTTC. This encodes CASNWAAGREQYF.

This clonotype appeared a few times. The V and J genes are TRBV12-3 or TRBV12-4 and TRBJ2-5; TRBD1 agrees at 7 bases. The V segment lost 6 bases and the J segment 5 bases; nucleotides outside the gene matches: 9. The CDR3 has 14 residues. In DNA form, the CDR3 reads TGTGCCAGCAGCCTACTGAGGGGGCAGGAGACCCAGTACTTC. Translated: CASSLLRGQETQYF.

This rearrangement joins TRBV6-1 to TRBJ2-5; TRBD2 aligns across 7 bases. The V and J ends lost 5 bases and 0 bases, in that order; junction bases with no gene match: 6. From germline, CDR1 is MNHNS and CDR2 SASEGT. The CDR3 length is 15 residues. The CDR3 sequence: CASSRDYEYQETQYF. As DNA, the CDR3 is TGTGCCAGCAGTAGGGACTATGAGTACCAAGAGACCCAGTACTTC.

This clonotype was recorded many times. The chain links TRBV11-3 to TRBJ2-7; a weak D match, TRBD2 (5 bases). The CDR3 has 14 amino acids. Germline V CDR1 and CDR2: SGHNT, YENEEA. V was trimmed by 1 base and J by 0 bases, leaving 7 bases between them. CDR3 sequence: CASSLGGSSYEQYF. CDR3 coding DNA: TGTGCCAGCAGCTTAGGAGGGAGCTCCTACGAGCAGTACTTC. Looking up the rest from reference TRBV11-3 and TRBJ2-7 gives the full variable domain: EAGVVQSPRYKIIEKKQPVAFWCNPISGHNTLYWYLQNLGQGPELLIRYENEEAVDDSQLPKDRFSAERLKGVDSTLKIQPAELGDSAVYLCASSLGGSSYEQYFGPGTRLTVT.

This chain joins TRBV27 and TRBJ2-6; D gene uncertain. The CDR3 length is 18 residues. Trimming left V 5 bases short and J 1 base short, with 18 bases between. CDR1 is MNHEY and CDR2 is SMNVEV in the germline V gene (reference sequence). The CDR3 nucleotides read TGTGCCAGCAGTCCTCTCCGGCAGGCTCGGTCTGGGGCCAACGTCCTGACTTTC. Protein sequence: CASSPLRQARSGANVLTF.

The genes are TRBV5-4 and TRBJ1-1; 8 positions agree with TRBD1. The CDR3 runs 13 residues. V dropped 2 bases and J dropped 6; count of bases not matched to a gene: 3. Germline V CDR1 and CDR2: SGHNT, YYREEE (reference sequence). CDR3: CASSFDRGAEAFF. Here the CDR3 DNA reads TGTGCCAGCAGCTTTGACAGGGGCGCTGAAGCTTTCTTT.

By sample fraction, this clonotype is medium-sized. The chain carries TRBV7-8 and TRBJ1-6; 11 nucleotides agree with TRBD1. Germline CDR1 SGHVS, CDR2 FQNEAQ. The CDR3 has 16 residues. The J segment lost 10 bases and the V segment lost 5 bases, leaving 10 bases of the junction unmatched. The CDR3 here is CASSPGTGGSGSPLHF. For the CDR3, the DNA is TGTGCCAGCAGCCCAGGGACAGGGGGGTCTGGATCACCCCTCCACTTT.

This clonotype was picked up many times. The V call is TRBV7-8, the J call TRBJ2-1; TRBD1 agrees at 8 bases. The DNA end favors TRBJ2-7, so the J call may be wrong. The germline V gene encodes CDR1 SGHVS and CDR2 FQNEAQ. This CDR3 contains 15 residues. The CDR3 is CASSLTGASYNEQYF. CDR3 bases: TGTGCCAGCAGCTTGACAGGGGCCTCCTACAATGAGCAGTACTTC.

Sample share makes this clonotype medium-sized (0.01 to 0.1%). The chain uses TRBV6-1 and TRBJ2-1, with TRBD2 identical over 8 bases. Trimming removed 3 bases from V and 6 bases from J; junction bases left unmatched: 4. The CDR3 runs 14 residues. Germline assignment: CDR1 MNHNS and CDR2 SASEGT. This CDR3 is CASSESGGVNEQFF. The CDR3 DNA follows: TGTGCCAGCAGTGAGAGCGGGGGTGTCAATGAGCAGTTCTTC.

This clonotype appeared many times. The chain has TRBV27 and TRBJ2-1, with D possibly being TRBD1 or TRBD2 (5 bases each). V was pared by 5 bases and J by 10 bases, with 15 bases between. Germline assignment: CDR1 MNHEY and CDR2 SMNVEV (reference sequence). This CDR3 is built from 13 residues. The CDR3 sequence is CASSLTGTYEQFF. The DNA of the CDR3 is TGTGCCAGCAGTCTAACGGGGACCTACGAGCAGTTCTTC.

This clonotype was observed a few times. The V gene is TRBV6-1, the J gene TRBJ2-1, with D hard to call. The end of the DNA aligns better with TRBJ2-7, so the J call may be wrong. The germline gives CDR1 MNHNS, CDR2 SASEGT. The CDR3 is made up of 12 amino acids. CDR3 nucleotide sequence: TGTGCCAGCAGCTCTAGCTCCTACGAGCAGTACTTC. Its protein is CASSSSSYEQYF.

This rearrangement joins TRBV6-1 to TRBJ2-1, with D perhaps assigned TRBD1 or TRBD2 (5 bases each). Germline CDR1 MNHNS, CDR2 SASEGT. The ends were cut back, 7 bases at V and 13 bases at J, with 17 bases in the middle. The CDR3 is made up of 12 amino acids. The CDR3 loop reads CASTGLENIQFF. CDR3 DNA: TGTGCCAGCACGGGGCTGGAAAACATTCAGTTCTTC.

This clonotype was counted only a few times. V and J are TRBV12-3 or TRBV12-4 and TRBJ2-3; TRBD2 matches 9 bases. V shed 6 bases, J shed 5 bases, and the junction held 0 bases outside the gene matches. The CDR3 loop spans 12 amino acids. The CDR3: CASRTSGDTQYF. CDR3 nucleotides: TGTGCCAGCAGGACTAGCGGAGATACGCAGTATTTT.

The CDR3 reads CASSLLGLAGVGTQYF. In DNA, the CDR3 is TGTGCCAGCAGCTTACTGGGACTAGCGGGAGTTGGTACGCAGTATTTT. V usage is TRBV7-2 and J usage is TRBJ2-3; TRBD2 aligns across 14 bases. The CDR3 sequence is 16 residues long. Germline-derived CDR1 and CDR2 are SGHTA and FQGNSA. The V segment lost 2 bases and the J segment 8 bases; nucleotides outside the gene matches: 6.

The CDR3 loop reads CASSLGAGGEGYTF. The CDR3 bases are TGTGCCAGCAGCCTAGGGGCAGGGGGCGAAGGCTACACCTTC. The V and J genes are TRBV6-1 and TRBJ1-2, with 8 bases fitting TRBD1. With 6 bases clipped from V and 8 bases from J, the junction kept 11 bases outside the gene matches. The CDR3 consists of 14 residues. Germline CDR1 reads MNHNS; CDR2 reads SASEGT.

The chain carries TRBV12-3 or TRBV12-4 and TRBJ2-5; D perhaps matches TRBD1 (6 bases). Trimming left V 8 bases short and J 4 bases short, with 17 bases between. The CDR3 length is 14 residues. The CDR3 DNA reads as TGTGCCAGCGGATTCAGGGGTGGGGGAGAGACCCAGTACTTC. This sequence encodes CASGFRGGGETQYF.

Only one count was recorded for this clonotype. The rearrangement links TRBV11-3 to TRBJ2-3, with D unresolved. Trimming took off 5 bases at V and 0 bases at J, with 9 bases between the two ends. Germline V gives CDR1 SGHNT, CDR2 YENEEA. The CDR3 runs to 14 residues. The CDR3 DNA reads TGTGCCAGCAGCCTTAGTTTAAGCACAGATACGCAGTATTTT. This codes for CASSLSLSTDTQYF.

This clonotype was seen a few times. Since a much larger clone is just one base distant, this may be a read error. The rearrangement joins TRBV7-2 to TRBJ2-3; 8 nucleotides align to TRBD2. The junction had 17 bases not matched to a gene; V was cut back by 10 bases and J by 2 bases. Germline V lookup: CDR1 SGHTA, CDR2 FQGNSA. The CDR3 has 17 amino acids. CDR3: CANRPTKLAVDTDTQYF. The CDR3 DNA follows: TGTGCCAACAGACCTACTAAACTAGCGGTCGACACAGATACGCAGTATTTT.

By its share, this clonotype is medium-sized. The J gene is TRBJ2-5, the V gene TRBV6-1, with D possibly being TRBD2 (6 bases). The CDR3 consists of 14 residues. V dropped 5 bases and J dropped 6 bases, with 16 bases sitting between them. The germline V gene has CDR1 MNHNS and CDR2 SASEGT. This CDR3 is CASSFTAGLQTQYF. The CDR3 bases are TGTGCCAGCAGTTTTACGGCGGGATTGCAGACCCAGTACTTC.

The CDR3 DNA is TGTGCCAGCAGCAACCGGGACAGGGGGAACACTGAAGCTTTCTTT. Amino acids: CASSNRDRGNTEAFF. This rearrangement joins TRBV27 to TRBJ1-1; 10 bases line up with TRBD1. The J segment lost 1 base and the V segment lost 6 bases, leaving 5 bases of the junction unmatched. Germline V CDR1 and CDR2: MNHEY, SMNVEV (reference sequence). The CDR3 totals 15 residues.

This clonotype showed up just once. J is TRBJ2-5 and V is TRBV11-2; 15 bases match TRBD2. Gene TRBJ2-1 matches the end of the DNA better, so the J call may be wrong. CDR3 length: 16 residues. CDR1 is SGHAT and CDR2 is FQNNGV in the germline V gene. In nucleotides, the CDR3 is TGTGCCAGCAGCCGGACTAGCGGGGGGGCTCAGGAGACCCAGTTCTTC. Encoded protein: CASSRTSGGAQETQFF.

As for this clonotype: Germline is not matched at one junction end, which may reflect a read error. The CDR3 loop reads CASSQGGGSGIDEQFF. The CDR3 DNA is TGTGCTAGCAGCCAGGGGGGGGGAAGCGGGATTGATGAGCAGTTCTTT. The rearrangement joins TRBV7-6 to TRBJ2-3, with D perhaps assigned TRBD1 or TRBD2 (7 bases each). Germline CDR1 and CDR2: SGHVS and FNYEAQ. This CDR3 region has 16 residues.